One and the same sample provided the 2 T cell receptor beta chains below, sequenced in a study of T cells in Graves' hyperthyroidism and ophthalmopathy. RNA transcripts provided the source from which TCR beta CDR3 regions were amplified. The study used the HTBI primer set for a first-round RT-PCR of the TCR CDR3. A single record per CDR3 protein comes from TCRdb applying MiXCR to the multiplex PCR reads. The sample includes a few hundred thousand distinct CDR3 sequences, approximately 14% seen only once; the top ten take 5% to 6.5%. Sequencing was performed on blood. All receptors come from a woman aged 18-29 years with Graves' hyperthyroidism.

This sequence joins TRBV11-2 and TRBJ1-1, with 8 bases that match TRBD1. Unmatched junction bases numbered 7, after V lost 8 bases and J lost 2 bases. The CDR3 contains 14 residues. CDR1 SGHAT and CDR2 FQNNGV come from the germline V gene. CDR3 bases: TGTGCCAGCTTCTTCGGGACAGGCAACACTGAAGCTTTCTTT. Translated, it gives CASFFGTGNTEAFF.

This clonotype was detected many times. This chain uses TRBV28 with TRBJ2-1; D might be TRBD1 or TRBD2, each matching 6 bases. This CDR3 spans 15 amino acids. The V gene lost 6 bases and the J gene lost 7 bases, with 19 bases spanning the gap. From germline, CDR1 is MDHEN and CDR2 SYDVKM. The CDR3 here is CASSPGGGGSNEQFF. The CDR3 DNA sequence: TGTGCCAGCAGCCCGGGTGGAGGGGGGTCTAATGAGCAGTTCTTC.